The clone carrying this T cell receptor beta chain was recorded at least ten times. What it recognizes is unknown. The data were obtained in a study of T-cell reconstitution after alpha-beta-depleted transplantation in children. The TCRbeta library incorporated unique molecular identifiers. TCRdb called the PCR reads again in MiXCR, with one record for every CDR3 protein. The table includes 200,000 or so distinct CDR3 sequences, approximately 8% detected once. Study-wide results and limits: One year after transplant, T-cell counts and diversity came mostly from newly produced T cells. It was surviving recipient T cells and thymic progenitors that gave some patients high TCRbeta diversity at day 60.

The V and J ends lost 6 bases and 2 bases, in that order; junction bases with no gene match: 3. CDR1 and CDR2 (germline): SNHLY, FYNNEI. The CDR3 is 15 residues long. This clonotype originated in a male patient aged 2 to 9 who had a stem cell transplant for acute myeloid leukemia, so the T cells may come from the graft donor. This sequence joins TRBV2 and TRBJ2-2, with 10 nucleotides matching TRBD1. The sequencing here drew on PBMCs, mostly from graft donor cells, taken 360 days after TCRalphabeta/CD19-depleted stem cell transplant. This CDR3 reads CASRRQGANTGELFF. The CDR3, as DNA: TGTGCCAGCAGGAGACAGGGGGCTAACACCGGGGAGCTGTTTTTT.